The sequence of this TCR beta chain was determined in a study of cytomegalovirus exposure and HLA in healthy donors. Likely unrecorded immune exposures existed in these nominally healthy donors. It was with 60 Vbeta and 13 Jbeta primers that the PCR ran. Original processing methods: Roughly 12 million of around 85 million unique TCR beta chains were shared, per a later count. The protocol was immunoSEQ multiplex PCR, while the TCRdb copy is restricted to in-frame clones and leaves out a portion. V and J calls and clone size are given by that table; D and trimming were obtained from the DNA. The table has 70,000 to 95,000 clones, 80% seen once. This TCR derives from a man younger than 35 in good health and CMV-seronegative. The sequencing input was PBMCs.

CDR3 coding DNA: TGTGCCAGCAGCTCCCGGGTAGCGGGGTCCCACGAGCAGTACTTC. It yields the protein CASSSRVAGSHEQYF. The chain links TRBV5-4 to TRBJ2-7, with 8 nucleotides matching TRBD2. Germline V CDR1 and CDR2: SGHNT, YYREEE (reference sequence). The CDR3 has 15 amino acids. V dropped 3 bases and J dropped 5; count of bases not matched to a gene: 10.